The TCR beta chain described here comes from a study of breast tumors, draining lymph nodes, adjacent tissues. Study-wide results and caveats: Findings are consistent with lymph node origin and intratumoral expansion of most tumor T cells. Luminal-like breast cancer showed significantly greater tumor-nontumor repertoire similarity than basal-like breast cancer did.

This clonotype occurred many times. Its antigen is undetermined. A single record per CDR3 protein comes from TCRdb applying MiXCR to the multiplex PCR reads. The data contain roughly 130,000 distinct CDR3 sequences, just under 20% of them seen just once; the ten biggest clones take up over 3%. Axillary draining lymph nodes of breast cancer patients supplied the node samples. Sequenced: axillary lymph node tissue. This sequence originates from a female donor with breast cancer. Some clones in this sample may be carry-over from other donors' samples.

CDR3 DNA: TGCGCCAGCCAGGAGGGGTACAATGAGCAGTTCTTC. It specifies CASQEGYNEQFF. J is TRBJ2-1 and V is TRBV5-1; the D gene is possibly TRBD2 (6 bases). Looked up from germline, CDR1 is SGHRS and CDR2 is YFSETQ. V lost 7 bases and J lost 4, with 9 bases in between. The CDR3 consists of 12 residues.